The 20 T cell receptor beta chains in this list originate from one sample, sequenced in a study of Ad26.COV2.S vaccination and SARS-CoV-2 variants. The treatment here: roughly 20 received Ad26.COV2.S at low or high dose, single or two shots; several received placebo; per-sample allocation not given. Samples analyzed were those drawn on day 63 after the first vaccine or placebo injection. TCRdb's table, derived via immunoSEQ multiplex PCR, lists solely in-frame clones and lacks some. The sample lists around 450,000 clones; nearly 90% were seen once. The sequenced sample was peripheral blood, obtained in a trial of Ad26.COV2.S vaccine versus placebo. The receptors originated from a person between 18 and 65 years old who received the Ad26.COV2.S COVID-19 vaccine or a placebo.

The rearrangement links TRBV18 to TRBJ1-6; unclear D gene. V shed 1 base and J shed 7 bases, with 14 bases lying between them. The germline V gene encodes CDR1 KGHSH and CDR2 LQKENI. The length of the CDR3 is 16 residues. CDR3 sequence (DNA): TGTGCCAGCTCACCACGATTTTCTGCCTTAAATTCACCCCTCCACTTT. Translation gives CASSPRFSALNSPLHF.

The chain combines TRBV21-1 with TRBJ1-6. TRBV21-1 is reported as a pseudogene. The CDR3 extends over 15 amino acids. The CDR3 here is CASSMRRLTCSPLHF. CDR3 sequence (DNA): TGTGCCAGCAGCATGCGACGGCTCACCTGTTCACCCCTCCACTTT.

This chain links TRBV24-1 with TRBJ1-2, with no clear D. With 8 bases removed from V and 6 bases from J, the gap between germline ends came to 9 bases. Germline values: CDR1 KGHDR, CDR2 SFDVKD. This CDR3 is built from 11 residues. DNA for the CDR3: TGTGCCACCAATGGCCCCGATGGCTACACCTTC. Its translation is CATNGPDGYTF.

The chain joins TRBV5-1 to TRBJ2-6, with D unresolved. The ends were cut back, 4 bases at V and 2 bases at J, with 13 bases in the middle. This CDR3 is built from 16 residues. The germline V gene has CDR1 SGHRS and CDR2 YFSETQ. CDR3: CASSTGVATGANVLTF. The CDR3 DNA reads TGCGCCAGCAGCACCGGAGTCGCGACTGGGGCCAACGTCCTGACTTTC.

The V call is TRBV7-2, the J call TRBJ2-7; possibly TRBD1 or TRBD2 for D (5 bases each). V was pared by 1 base and J by 5 bases, with 15 bases between. The CDR3 is made up of 15 amino acids. Germline V CDR1 and CDR2: SGHTA, FQGNSA. As DNA, the CDR3 is TGTGCCAGCAGCTTAGTTGGGGCAGGGACCCACGAGCAGTACTTC. Amino acids: CASSLVGAGTHEQYF.

This clone was found once. The genes are TRBV30 and TRBJ1-5, with D unclear. V was cut by 5 bases and J by 3 bases, with 11 bases left in between. The CDR3 totals 13 residues. CDR1 and CDR2 (germline): GTSNPN, SVGIG (reference sequence). CDR3 in amino acids: CAWDRGNNQPQHF. The CDR3 bases are TGTGCCTGGGATCGAGGGAACAATCAGCCCCAGCATTTT.

The rearrangement uses TRBV19 and TRBJ2-1, with D possibly matching TRBD2 (5 bases). The CDR3 runs 14 residues. The V end was cut by 3 bases, the J end by 6 bases, with 12 bases between. Germline CDR1 is LNHDA and CDR2 is SQIVND (reference sequence). CDR3 sequence (DNA): TGTGCCAGTAGTATGATTGGTGGGAGCAATGAGCAGTTCTTC. Amino acids: CASSMIGGSNEQFF.

This clone occurred once. The J gene is TRBJ1-4, the V gene TRBV6-1, with TRBD1 as a possible D gene (5 bases). The V and J ends lost 3 bases and 8 bases respectively, with 13 bases between them. CDR1 and CDR2 from the germline V gene are MNHNS and SASEGT. The CDR3 covers 14 residues. The CDR3 DNA follows: TGTGCCAGCAGTGATTTGTGGGGCGCGGAAAAACTGTTTTTT. It translates to CASSDLWGAEKLFF.

This clone turned up a few times. The chain couples TRBV5-4 to TRBJ2-2; D could derive from TRBD1 or TRBD2 (5 bases each). Trimming left V 4 bases short and J 0 bases short, with 16 bases between. Germline CDR1 and CDR2: SGHNT and YYREEE (reference sequence). CDR3 size: 17 residues. DNA for the CDR3: TGTGCCAGCAGCCCGATCACGGGACCGTCGAACACCGGGGAGCTGTTTTTT. Translated: CASSPITGPSNTGELFF.

This clone was seen a few times. The chain joins TRBV29-1 to TRBJ2-2, with TRBD1 identical over 10 bases. Per germline, CDR1 SQVTM and CDR2 ANQGSEA. V gave up 4 bases and J gave up 2 bases; unmatched junction bases: 1. CDR3 length: 14 amino acids. CDR3: CSVGQGANTGELFF. The CDR3 DNA follows: TGCAGCGTTGGACAGGGGGCAAACACCGGGGAGCTGTTTTTT.

The chain links TRBV4-2 to TRBJ1-1; D gene unclear. Germline values: CDR1 LGHNA, CDR2 YNFKEQ. This CDR3 comprises 13 residues. V lost 1 base, J lost 3 bases, and 6 bases lay in between. CDR3 bases: TGTGCCAGCAGCCAAGGAGAGGACACTGAAGCTTTCTTT. It translates to CASSQGEDTEAFF.

The rearrangement joins TRBV6-4 to TRBJ2-7; tentative D call: TRBD1 (6 bases). This CDR3 region has 17 residues. CDR1 and CDR2 (germline): MRHNA, SNTAGT. V was clipped by 6 bases and J by 0 bases, with 21 bases between them. For the CDR3, the DNA is TGTGCCAGCAGCGTATCTCGGACAGAGCTCACCTCCTACGAGCAGTACTTC. Protein product: CASSVSRTELTSYEQYF.

This chain links TRBV13 with TRBJ2-1; 7 nucleotides agree with TRBD2. The CDR3 runs to 12 residues. V gave up 5 bases and J gave up 14 bases; unmatched junction bases: 9. Germline V CDR1 and CDR2: PRHDT, FYEKMQ (reference sequence). The CDR3 protein is CASSHPSGAKFF. The CDR3, as DNA: TGTGCCAGCAGCCACCCCAGCGGGGCCAAGTTCTTC.

With regard to this clone: Other DNA sequences of this sample code for an identical CDR3. V is TRBV4-3 and J is TRBJ2-2; D call uncertain. The germline V gene has CDR1 LGHNA and CDR2 YSLEER. The CDR3 consists of 15 residues. The ends were cut back, 3 bases at V and 0 bases at J, with 8 bases in the middle. The CDR3 DNA follows: TGCGCCAGCAGCCAGGACGGAGCGAACACCGGGGAGCTGTTTTTT. Translating it yields CASSQDGANTGELFF.

The rearrangement joins TRBV24-1 to TRBJ2-3; TRBD2 matches 10 bases. After removal of 6 bases from V and 13 bases from J, the junction contained 15 bases not matched to a gene. The CDR3 totals 15 residues. Germline CDR1 reads KGHDR; CDR2 reads SFDVKD. The CDR3 DNA reads TGTGCCACCAGTCAAACCTCGGGGACTAGCGAAAAGAAGTATTTT. As protein: CATSQTSGTSEKKYF.

The V call is TRBV28, the J call TRBJ1-2, with a weak D call TRBD1 (5 bases). Germline CDR1 reads MDHEN; CDR2 reads SYDVKM. Trimming cost V 2 bases and J 4 bases, with 11 bases left between them. The CDR3 has 14 amino acids. The CDR3 protein is CASSLRDWGYGYTF. The CDR3 region has the DNA TGTGCCAGCAGTTTACGGGACTGGGGCTATGGCTACACCTTC.

J is TRBJ2-7 and V is TRBV2; D gene ambiguous. The V gene's germline CDR1 is SNHLY and CDR2 FYNNEI. Trimming removed 1 base from V and 3 bases from J, with 4 bases in between. CDR3 length: 12 residues. CDR3 residues: CASSEEDYEQYF. Here the CDR3 DNA reads TGTGCCAGCAGTGAAGAGGACTACGAGCAGTACTTC.

This chain links TRBV7-9 with TRBJ1-2, with D hard to call. Looked up from germline, CDR1 is SEHNR and CDR2 is FQNEAQ (reference sequence). With 3 bases removed from V and 3 bases from J, the gap between germline ends came to 5 bases. This CDR3 is built from 12 residues. CDR3 nucleotide sequence: TGTGCCAGCAGCTTCCGGGACTATGGCTACACCTTC. Protein: CASSFRDYGYTF. The entire variable domain, with the rest obtained from reference TRBV7-9 and TRBJ1-2, is as follows: DTGVSQNPRHKITKRGQNVTFRCDPISEHNRLYWYRQTLGQGPEFLTYFQNEAQLEKSRLLSDRFSAERPKGSFSTLEIQRTEQGDSAMYLCASSFRDYGYTFGSGTRLTVV.

The genes are TRBV7-2 and TRBJ2-5; 7 positions agree with TRBD2. CDR3 length equals 14 residues. The junction had 10 bases not matched to a gene; V was cut back by 5 bases and J by 7 bases. Germline V gene data show CDR1 as SGHTA and CDR2 as FQGNSA. The CDR3 reads CASSPMGGSRTQYF. The CDR3 nucleotides read TGTGCCAGCAGCCCCATGGGGGGGTCACGGACCCAGTACTTC. The full variable domain, completed using reference TRBV7-2 and TRBJ2-5, is GAGVSQSPSNKVTEKGKDVELRCDPISGHTALYWYRQSLGQGLEFLIYFQGNSAPDKSGLPSDRFSAERTGGSVSTLTIQRTQQEDSAVYLCASSPMGGSRTQYFGPGTRLLVL.

The chain links TRBV11-3 to TRBJ2-1; 13 bases map to TRBD2. The J segment lost 4 bases and the V segment lost 5 bases, leaving 5 bases of the junction unmatched. The germline V gene encodes CDR1 SGHNT and CDR2 YENEEA. This CDR3 is 16 amino acids long. For the CDR3, the DNA is TGTGCCAGCAGCCACACTAGCGGGAGGGCTTACAATGAGCAGTTCTTC. The encoded protein is CASSHTSGRAYNEQFF.